The rows below give T cell receptor beta chains drawn from one sample of a study of T cells in Graves' hyperthyroidism and ophthalmopathy. TCRdb re-analysed the multiplex PCR reads in MiXCR, keeping a single row per CDR3 protein. The table lists fewer than 550,000 distinct CDR3 sequences, about 24% of them singletons. Material: blood. These receptors all stem from a young woman with Graves' ophthalmopathy. CDR3s include the opening cysteine and the closing phenylalanine or tryptophan. A D gene is named only where the DNA matches it firmly. Expanded clones are given a class, and other clones once, few, many or no size at all.

v_call	j_call	d_call	clone_size	cdr3_nt	cdr3_aa
TRBV7-2	TRBJ1-5	TRBD1	many	TGTGCCAGCAGCTTAGGGCAGGGGGTCCATCAGCTCCAGCATTTT	CASSLGQGVHQLQHF
TRBV27	TRBJ2-5	NA	few	TGTGCCAGCAGTTTACGGGGGAAGCTGGAGACCCGGTACTTC	CASSLRGKLETRYF
TRBV7-9	TRBJ2-5	NA	many	TGCGCCAGCAGCTTGGTACAGACCCAAGAGACCCAGTACTTC	CASSLVQTQETQYF
TRBV10-3	TRBJ2-7	TRBD1	many	TGTGCCATCAGCCCGACAGGGTACTCCTACGAGCAGTACTTC	CAISPTGYSYEQYF
TRBV6-1	TRBJ2-7	TRBD1	NA	TGTGCCAGCATCCGACAGGGGGGGACCTACGAGCAGTACTTC	CASIRQGGTYEQYF
TRBV9	TRBJ1-6	NA	once	TGTGCCAGCAGCGTTGGTGGGTTCAATTCACCCCTCCACTTT	CASSVGGFNSPLHF
TRBV2	TRBJ2-7	NA	many	TGTGCCAGCAGTGACGAGGGCTCCTACGAGCAGTACTTC	CASSDEGSYEQYF
TRBV12-3/TRBV12-4	TRBJ1-1	NA	few	TGTGCCAGCAGTTCCAGGGTGTGGACTGAAGCTTTCTTT	CASSSRVWTEAFF
TRBV6-2/TRBV6-3	TRBJ2-5	TRBD2	many	TGTGCCAGCAGCCGGACTAGCGGGGGGGAAGAGACCCAGTACTTC	CASSRTSGGEETQYF
TRBV29-1	TRBJ1-1	TRBD1	many	TGCAGCGTTGAAGAACAGGGGGCTGAAGCTTTCTTT	CSVEEQGAEAFF